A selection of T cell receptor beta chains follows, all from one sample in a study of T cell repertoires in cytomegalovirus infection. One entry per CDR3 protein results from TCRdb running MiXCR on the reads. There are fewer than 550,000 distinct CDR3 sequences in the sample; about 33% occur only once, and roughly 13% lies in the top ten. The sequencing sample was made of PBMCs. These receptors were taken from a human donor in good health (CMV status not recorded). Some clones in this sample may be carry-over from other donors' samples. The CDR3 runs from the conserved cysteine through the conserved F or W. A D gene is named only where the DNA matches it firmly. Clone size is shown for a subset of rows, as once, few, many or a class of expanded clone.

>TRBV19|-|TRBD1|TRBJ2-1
TGTGCCAGTAGTATAGATTCCGCAGGGGGCCTAGGCTACAATGAGCAGTTCTTC
CASSIDSAGGLGYNEQFF
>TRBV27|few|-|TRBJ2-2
TGTGCCAGCAGTTCATCGGCCGGTGGCGCCGGGGAGCTGTTTTTT
CASSSSAGGAGELFF
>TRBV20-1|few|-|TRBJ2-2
TGCAGTGCTATCGATCGGACTTCCCCCACCTACACCGGGGAGCTGTTTTTT
CSAIDRTSPTYTGELFF
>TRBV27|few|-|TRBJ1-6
TGTGCCAGCAGCCGTAGTAATTCACCCCTCCACTTT
CASSRSNSPLHF
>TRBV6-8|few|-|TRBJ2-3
TGTGCCAGCAGCCCCGAGTGGGTTCCCACAGATACGCAGTATTTT
CASSPEWVPTDTQYF
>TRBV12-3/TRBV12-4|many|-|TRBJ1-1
TGTGCCAGCAGTTTATACCTTCGGGCAGGGACAACCCGCCCCCCTGAAGCTTTCTTT
CASSLYLRAGTTRPPEAFF
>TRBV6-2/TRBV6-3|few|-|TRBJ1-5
TGTGCCACGAGACAATATAGCAATCAGCCCCAGCATTTT
CATRQYSNQPQHF
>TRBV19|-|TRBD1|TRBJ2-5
TGTGCCAGTAGTATAGACCGACGGACAGGGGACCCAGAGACCCAGTACTTC
CASSIDRRTGDPETQYF
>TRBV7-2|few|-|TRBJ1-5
TGTGCCAGCAGCTCCTCTGAGAGCAATCAGCCCCAGCATTTT
CASSSSESNQPQHF
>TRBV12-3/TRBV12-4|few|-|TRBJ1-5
TGTGCCAGCAGTTTATACTCCGCATATAGCAATCAGCCCCAGCATTTT
CASSLYSAYSNQPQHF
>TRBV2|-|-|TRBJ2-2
TGTGCCAGCATCGCGGGCGGGGAGCTGTTTTTT
CASIAGGELFF
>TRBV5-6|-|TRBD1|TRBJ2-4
TGTGCCAGCAGCTTGGGGACAGGGAATAGGAACATTCAGTACTTC
CASSLGTGNRNIQYF
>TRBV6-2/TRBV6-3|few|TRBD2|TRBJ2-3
TGTGCCAGCAGCCGCCACCGAAGCGGGGGGGCCACAGATACGCAGTATTTT
CASSRHRSGGATDTQYF
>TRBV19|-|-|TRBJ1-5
TGTGCCAGTAGAGGGAGCAATCAGCTCCAGCATTTT
CASRGSNQLQHF
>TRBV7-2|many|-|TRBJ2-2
TGTGCCAGCAGCTCGTGGGGGAGGAGAACCGGGGAGCTGTTTTTT
CASSSWGRRTGELFF
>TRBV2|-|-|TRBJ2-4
TGTGCCAGCGCTGGACAGCTCTCGCCCAAAAACATTCAGTACTTC
CASAGQLSPKNIQYF
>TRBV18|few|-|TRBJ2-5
TGTGCCAGCTCTCCGGACAGCTACCAAGAGACCCAGTACTTC
CASSPDSYQETQYF
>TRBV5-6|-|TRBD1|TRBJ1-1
TGTGAAAGCAGCTTGGGACAGGAGAACACTGAAGCTTTATTT
CESSLGQENTEALF
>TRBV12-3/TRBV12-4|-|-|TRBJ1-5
TGTTCCAGCAGTCGTCAGGGTGGTACAGGCAATCAGCCCCAGCATTTT
CSSSRQGGTGNQPQHF
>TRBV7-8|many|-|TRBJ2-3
TGTGCCAGCAGCTGGACGTGGGGGACAGATACGCAGTATTTT
CASSWTWGTDTQYF
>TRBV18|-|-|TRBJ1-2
TGTGCCAGCTCACCACGTTTGAGCGATGGCTACACCTTC
CASSPRLSDGYTF
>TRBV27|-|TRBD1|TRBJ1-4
TGTGCCAGCGGACGGGCCCCAGGGCCCGAACAGGGGTTGCTTGATGAAAAACTGTTTTTT
CASGRAPGPEQGLLDEKLFF
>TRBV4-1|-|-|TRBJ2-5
TGTGCCAGCAGCCAAGACCAGAGTGGAGAGACCCAGTACTTC
CASSQDQSGETQYF
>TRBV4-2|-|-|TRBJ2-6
TGTGCCAGCAGCCTCCGGGACGCAATCTCTGGGGCCAACGTCCTGACTTTC
CASSLRDAISGANVLTF
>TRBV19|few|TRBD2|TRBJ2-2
TGTGCCAGTAGAATCCGGACTAGCGGAGTTTCGAACACCGGGGAGCTGTTTTTT
CASRIRTSGVSNTGELFF
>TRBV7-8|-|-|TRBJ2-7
TGTGCCAGCAGCTTAGGACCCTTCGGCACCTACGAGCAGTACTTC
CASSLGPFGTYEQYF
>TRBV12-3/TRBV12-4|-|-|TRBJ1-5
TGTGCCAGCAGCCGATTGACGGGGCAGAATAGCAATCAGCCCCAGCATTTT
CASSRLTGQNSNQPQHF
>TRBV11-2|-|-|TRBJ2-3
TGTGCCAGCAACAAGAGGGTGTACGCGGATACGCAGTATTTT
CASNKRVYADTQYF
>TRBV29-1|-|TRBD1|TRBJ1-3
TGCAGCGTTGAAGGGGACAGGGGGAAGAATGGAAACACCATATATTTT
CSVEGDRGKNGNTIYF
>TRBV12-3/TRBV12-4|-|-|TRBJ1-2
TGTGCCAGCAGTTTAAAAGGGCGTACTAACTATGGCTACACCTTC
CASSLKGRTNYGYTF
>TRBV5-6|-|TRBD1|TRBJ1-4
TGTGCCAGCAGCCTCCAAATCGGGACAGAAACGTATGAAAAACTGTTTTTT
CASSLQIGTETYEKLFF
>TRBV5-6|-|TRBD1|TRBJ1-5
TGTGCCAGCAGCTCTGGGACAGACAGATATAGCAATCAGCCCCAGCATTTT
CASSSGTDRYSNQPQHF
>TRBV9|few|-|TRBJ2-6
TGTGCCAGCAGCCCCCTTTCGGATTCCATCTCTGGGGCCAACGTCCTGACTTTC
CASSPLSDSISGANVLTF
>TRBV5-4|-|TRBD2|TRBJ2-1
TGTGCCAGCAGCCTCACTAGCGTGGCATGGAATGAGCAGTTCTTC
CASSLTSVAWNEQFF
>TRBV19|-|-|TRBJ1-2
TGTGCCAGTAGCCTAACAGTAGCTAACTATGGCTACACCTTC
CASSLTVANYGYTF
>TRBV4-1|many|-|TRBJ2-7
TGCGCCAGCAGCCAAGAAGGAGCCGTATCCTACGAGCAGTACTTC
CASSQEGAVSYEQYF
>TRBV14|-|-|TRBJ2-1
TGTGCCAGCAGCCAAGACCCAGGCACCAACCCCAAACATGAGCAGTTCTTC
CASSQDPGTNPKHEQFF
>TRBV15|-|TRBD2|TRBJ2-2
TGTGCCACCAGCCCAAGCGGGGGGAACACCGGGGAGCTGTTTTTT
CATSPSGGNTGELFF
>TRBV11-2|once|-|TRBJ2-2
TGTGCTAGCAGCAGGGTTGCGAACACCTGGGAGCTGTTTTTT
CASSRVANTWELFF
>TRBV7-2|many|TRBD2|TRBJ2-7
TGTGCCAGCAGCCTTCGACTAGCGTGGGAGCAGTACTTC
CASSLRLAWEQYF
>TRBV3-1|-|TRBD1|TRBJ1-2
TGTGCCAGCAGCCACCGACAGGGCACAGGAACGAATGGCTACACCTTC
CASSHRQGTGTNGYTF
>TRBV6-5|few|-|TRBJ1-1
TGTGCCAGCAGTTACTCTACGATTACTGAAGCTTTCTTT
CASSYSTITEAFF
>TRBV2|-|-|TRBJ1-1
TGTGCCAGCAGTGAAGCGAATACAGGGAGCGCTGAAGCTTTCTTT
CASSEANTGSAEAFF
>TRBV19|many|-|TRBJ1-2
TGTGCCAGTTCTACCGGGCCAGCGGCTTCGTATGGCTACACCTTC
CASSTGPAASYGYTF
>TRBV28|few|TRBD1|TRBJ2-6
TGTGCCAGCAGGTTGACAGGGGCCTCCTCTGGGGCCAACGTCCTGACTTTC
CASRLTGASSGANVLTF
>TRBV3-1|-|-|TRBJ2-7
TGTGCCAGCAGTCGGACAGTGGGCTCCTACGAGCAGTACTTC
CASSRTVGSYEQYF
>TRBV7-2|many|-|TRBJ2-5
TGTGCCAGCAGCTTAATGGGCTGGGGAGAGACCCAGTACTTC
CASSLMGWGETQYF
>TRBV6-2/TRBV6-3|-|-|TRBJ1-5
TGTGCCAGCAGTTACGGGACGGATCAGCCCCAGCATTTT
CASSYGTDQPQHF
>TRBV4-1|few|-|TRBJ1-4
TGCGCCAGCACCCCCGTTCCGGGGGTGGGGGAAAAACTGTTTTTT
CASTPVPGVGEKLFF
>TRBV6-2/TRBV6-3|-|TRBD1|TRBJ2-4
TGTGCCAGCAGTTCGGACAGGGGGGCCAAAAACATTCAGTACTTC
CASSSDRGAKNIQYF
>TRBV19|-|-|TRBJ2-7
TGTGCCAGTAGTGCAAGCGCGTCTAGTAGGTACGAGCAGTACTTC
CASSASASSRYEQYF
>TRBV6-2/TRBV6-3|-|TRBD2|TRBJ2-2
TGTGCCAGCATTCCGGGACTAGTGAACACCGGGGAGCTGTTTTTT
CASIPGLVNTGELFF
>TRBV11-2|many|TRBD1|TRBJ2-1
TGTGCCAGCAGCCCAGGGGGCGCTAGCATCCCCTACAATGAGCAGTTCTTC
CASSPGGASIPYNEQFF